The present entry profiles one T cell receptor (beta chain) with its context. The assay was immunoSEQ multiplex PCR, and TCRdb's table has in-frame clones only and misses some. The data show tens of thousands of clones, with approximately 95% seen just once and 3% to 4% held by the top ten. This sample was included in a study of T cell changes during pregnancy in multiple sclerosis. Germline CDR1 SQVTM, CDR2 ANQGSEA. Trimming pared 6 bases from V and 6 bases from J, leaving 18 bases between. The CDR3 is made up of 14 amino acids. Here the sequenced sample was CD8+ T cells from peripheral blood mononuclear cells, taken in the second trimester of pregnancy. The chain couples TRBV29-1 to TRBJ2-4; perhaps TRBD1 as D (6 bases). This clonotype originated in a female donor with multiple sclerosis, enrolled in a pregnancy study. CDR3: CSVLTGTSSNIQYF. In DNA form, the CDR3 reads TGCAGCGTCCTCACCGGGACAAGTTCAAACATTCAGTACTTC.